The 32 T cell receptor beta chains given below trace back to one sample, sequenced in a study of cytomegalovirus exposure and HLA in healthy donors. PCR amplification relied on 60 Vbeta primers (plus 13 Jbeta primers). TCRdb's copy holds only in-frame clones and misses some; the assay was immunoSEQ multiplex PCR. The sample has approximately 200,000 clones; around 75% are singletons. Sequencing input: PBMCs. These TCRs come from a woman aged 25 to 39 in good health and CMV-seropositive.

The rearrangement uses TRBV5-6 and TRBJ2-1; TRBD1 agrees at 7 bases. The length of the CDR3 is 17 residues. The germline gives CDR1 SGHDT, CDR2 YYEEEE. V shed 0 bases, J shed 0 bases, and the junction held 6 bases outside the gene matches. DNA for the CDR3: TGTGCCAGCAGCTTGGTGACAGGGCTAAGCTCCTACAATGAGCAGTTCTTC. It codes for CASSLVTGLSSYNEQFF.

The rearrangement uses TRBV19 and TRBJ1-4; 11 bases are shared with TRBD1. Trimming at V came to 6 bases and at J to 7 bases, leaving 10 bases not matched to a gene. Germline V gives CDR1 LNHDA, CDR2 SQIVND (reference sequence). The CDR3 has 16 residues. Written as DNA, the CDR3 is TGTGCCAGTAGAGCCCGCCCCGGGACAGGGGGTGAAAAACTGTTTTTT. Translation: CASRARPGTGGEKLFF.

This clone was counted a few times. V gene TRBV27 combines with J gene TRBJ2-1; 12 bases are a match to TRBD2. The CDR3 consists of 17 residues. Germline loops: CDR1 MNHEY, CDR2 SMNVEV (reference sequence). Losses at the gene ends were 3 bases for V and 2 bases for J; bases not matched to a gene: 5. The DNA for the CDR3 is TGTGCCAGCAGTTTCCTGACTAGCGGGAGTACCTACAATGAGCAGTTCTTC. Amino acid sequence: CASSFLTSGSTYNEQFF.

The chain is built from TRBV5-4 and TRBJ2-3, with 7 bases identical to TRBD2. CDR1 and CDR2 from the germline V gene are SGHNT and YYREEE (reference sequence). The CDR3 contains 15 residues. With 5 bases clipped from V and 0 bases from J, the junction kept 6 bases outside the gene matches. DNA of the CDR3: TGTGCCAGCAGGGTAGCGGGTGCTAGCACAGATACGCAGTATTTT. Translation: CASRVAGASTDTQYF.

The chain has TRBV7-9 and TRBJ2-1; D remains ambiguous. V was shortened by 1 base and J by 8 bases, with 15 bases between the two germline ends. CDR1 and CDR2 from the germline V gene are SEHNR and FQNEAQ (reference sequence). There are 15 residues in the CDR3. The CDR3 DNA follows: TGTGCCAGCAGCTTAGTTAACGCGCTCGGTGATGAGCAGTTCTTC. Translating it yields CASSLVNALGDEQFF.

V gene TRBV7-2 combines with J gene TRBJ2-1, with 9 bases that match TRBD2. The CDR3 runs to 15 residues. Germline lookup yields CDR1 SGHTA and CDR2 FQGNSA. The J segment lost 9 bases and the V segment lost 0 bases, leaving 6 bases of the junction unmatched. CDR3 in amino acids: CASSLAISGRTEQFF. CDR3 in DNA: TGTGCCAGCAGCTTAGCCATCAGCGGGAGGACTGAGCAGTTCTTC. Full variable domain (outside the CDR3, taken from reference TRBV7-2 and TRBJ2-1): GAGVSQSPSNKVTEKGKDVELRCDPISGHTALYWYRQSLGQGLEFLIYFQGNSAPDKSGLPSDRFSAERTGGSVSTLTIQRTQQEDSAVYLCASSLAISGRTEQFFGPGTRLTVL.

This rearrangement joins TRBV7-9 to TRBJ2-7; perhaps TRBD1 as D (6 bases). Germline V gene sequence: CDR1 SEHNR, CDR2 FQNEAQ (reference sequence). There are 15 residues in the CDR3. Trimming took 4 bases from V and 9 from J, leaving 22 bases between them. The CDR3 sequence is CASSSNDRSGEAQYF. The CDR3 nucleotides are TGTGCCAGCAGCTCGAATGACCGGTCAGGGGAAGCGCAGTACTTC.

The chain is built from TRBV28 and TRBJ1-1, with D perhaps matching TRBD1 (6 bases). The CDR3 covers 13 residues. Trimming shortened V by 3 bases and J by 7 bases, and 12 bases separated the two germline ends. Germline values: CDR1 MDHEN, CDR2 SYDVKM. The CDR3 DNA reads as TGTGCCAGCAGTTTCCCAGGGGCCGGTGAAGCTTTCTTT. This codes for CASSFPGAGEAFF. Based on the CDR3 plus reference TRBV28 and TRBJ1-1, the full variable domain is DVKVTQSSRYLVKRTGEKVFLECVQDMDHENMFWYRQDPGLGLRLIYFSYDVKMKEKGDIPEGYSVSREKKERFSLILESASTNQTSMYLCASSFPGAGEAFFGQGTRLTVV.

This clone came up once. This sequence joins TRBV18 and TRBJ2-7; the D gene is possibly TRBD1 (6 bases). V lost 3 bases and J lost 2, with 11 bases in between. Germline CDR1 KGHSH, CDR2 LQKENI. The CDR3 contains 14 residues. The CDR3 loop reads CASSPTGSTYEQYF. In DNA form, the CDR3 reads TGTGCCAGCTCACCGACAGGTTCTACCTACGAGCAGTACTTC.

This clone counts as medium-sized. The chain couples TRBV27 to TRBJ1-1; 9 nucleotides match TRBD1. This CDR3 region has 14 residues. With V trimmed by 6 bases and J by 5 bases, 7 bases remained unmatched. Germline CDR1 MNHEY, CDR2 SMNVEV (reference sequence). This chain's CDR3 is CASRRGQGWTEAFF. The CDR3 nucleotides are TGTGCCAGCAGGCGAGGACAGGGGTGGACTGAAGCTTTCTTT.

The CDR3 coding sequence is TGTGCCAGCAGTGTAAAGGGACAGGGAAATGTTGAGCAGTACTTC. Translated: CASSVKGQGNVEQYF. The V and J genes are TRBV6-1 and TRBJ2-7; 9 bases fit TRBD1. CDR1 is MNHNS and CDR2 is SASEGT in the germline V gene. V was clipped by 4 bases and J by 7 bases; unmatched bases: 11. This CDR3 is 15 amino acids long.

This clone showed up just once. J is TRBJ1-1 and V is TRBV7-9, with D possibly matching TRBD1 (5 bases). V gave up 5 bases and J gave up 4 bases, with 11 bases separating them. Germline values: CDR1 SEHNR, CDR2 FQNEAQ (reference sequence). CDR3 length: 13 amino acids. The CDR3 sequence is CASSPTRATEAFF. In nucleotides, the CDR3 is TGTGCCAGCAGCCCGACCAGGGCCACTGAAGCTTTCTTT.

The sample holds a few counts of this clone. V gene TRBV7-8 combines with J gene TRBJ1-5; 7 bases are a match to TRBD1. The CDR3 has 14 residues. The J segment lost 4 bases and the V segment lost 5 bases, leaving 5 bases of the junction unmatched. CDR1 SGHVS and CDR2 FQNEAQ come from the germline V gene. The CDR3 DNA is TGTGCCAGCAGCCAACGACAGGGTAATCAGCCCCAGCATTTT. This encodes CASSQRQGNQPQHF.

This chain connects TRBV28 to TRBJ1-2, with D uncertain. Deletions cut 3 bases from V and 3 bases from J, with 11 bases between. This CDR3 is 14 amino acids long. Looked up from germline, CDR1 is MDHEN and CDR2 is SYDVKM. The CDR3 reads CASSFAVQYYGYTF. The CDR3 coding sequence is TGTGCCAGCAGTTTCGCGGTCCAATACTATGGCTACACCTTC.

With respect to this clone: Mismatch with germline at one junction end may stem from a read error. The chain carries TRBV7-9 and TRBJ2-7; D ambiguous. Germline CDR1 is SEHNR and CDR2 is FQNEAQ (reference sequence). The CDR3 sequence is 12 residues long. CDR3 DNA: TGTTCCAGCAGCTTACCTCCCTACGAGCAGTACTTC. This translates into CSSSLPPYEQYF.

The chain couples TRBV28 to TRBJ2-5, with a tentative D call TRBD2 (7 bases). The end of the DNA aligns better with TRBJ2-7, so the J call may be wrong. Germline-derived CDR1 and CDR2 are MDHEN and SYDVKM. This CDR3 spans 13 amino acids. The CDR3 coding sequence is TGTGCCAGCACCCTGGGGGGGGCCAACGAGCAGTACTTC. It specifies CASTLGGANEQYF.

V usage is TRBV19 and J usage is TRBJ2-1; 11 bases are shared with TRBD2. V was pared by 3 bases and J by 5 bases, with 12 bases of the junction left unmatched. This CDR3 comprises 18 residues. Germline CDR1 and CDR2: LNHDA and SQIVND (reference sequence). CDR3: CASSIRLAGMWGDNEQFF. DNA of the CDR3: TGTGCCAGTAGTATCCGACTAGCGGGGATGTGGGGAGACAATGAGCAGTTCTTC.

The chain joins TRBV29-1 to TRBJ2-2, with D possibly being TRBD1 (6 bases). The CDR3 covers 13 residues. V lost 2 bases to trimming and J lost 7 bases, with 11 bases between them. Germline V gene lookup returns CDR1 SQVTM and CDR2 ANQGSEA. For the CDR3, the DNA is TGCAGCGTTGAACACAGGGTCGGCGGGGAGCTGTTTTTT. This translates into CSVEHRVGGELFF.

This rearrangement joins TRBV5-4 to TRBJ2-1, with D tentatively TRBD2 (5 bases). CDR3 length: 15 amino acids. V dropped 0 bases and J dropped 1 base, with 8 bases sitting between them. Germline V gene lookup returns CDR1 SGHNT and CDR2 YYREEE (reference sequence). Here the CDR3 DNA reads TGTGCCAGCAGCTTGGATCCGGGATCCTACAATGAGCAGTTCTTC. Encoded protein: CASSLDPGSYNEQFF.

The CDR3 loop is CASFFVSGNGYTF. The CDR3 bases are TGTGCCAGTTTCTTCGTCTCAGGGAATGGCTACACCTTC. The chain employs TRBV6-1 and TRBJ1-2, with a possible D match to TRBD1 (5 bases). Looked up from germline, CDR1 is MNHNS and CDR2 is SASEGT. V was clipped by 9 bases and J by 6 bases, with 17 bases between them. CDR3 length: 13 residues.

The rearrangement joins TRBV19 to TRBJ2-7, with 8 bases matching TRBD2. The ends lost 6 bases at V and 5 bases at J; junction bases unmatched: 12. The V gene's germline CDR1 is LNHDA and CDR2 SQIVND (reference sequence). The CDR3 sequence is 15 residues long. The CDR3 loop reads CASSWGTRGSHEQYF. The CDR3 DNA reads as TGTGCCAGTAGCTGGGGGACTAGGGGGAGCCACGAGCAGTACTTC.

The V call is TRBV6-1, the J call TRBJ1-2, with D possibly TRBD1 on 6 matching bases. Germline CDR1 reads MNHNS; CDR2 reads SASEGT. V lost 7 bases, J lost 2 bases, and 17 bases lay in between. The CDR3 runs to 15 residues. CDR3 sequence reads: CASIEGAGVNYGYTF. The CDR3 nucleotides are TGTGCCAGCATCGAAGGGGCAGGGGTGAACTATGGCTACACCTTC.

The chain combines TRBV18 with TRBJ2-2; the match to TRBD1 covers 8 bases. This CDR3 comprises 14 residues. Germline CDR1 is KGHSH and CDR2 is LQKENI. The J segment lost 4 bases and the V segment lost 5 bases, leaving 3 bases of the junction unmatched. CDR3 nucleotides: TGTGCCAGCTCAGGGGGACAGGTCACCGGGGAGCTGTTTTTT. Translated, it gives CASSGGQVTGELFF.

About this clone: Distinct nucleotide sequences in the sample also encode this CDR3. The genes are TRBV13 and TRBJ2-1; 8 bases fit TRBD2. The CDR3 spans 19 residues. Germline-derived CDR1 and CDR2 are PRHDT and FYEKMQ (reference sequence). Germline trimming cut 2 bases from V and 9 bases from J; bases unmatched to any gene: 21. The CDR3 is CASSLFLRGPEVAGGEQFF. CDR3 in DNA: TGTGCCAGCAGCTTATTTCTACGCGGTCCAGAAGTGGCGGGGGGTGAGCAGTTCTTC.

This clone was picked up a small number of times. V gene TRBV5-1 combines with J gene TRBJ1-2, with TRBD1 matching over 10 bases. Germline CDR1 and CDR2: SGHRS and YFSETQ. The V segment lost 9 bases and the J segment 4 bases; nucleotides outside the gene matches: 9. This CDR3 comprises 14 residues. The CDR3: CATHPGQGIYGYTF. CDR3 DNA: TGCGCCACCCATCCGGGACAGGGGATCTATGGCTACACCTTC.

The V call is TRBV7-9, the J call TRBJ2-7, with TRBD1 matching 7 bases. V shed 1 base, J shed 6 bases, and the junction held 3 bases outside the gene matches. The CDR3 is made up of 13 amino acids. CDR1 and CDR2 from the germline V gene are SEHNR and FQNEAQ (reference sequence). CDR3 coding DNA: TGTGCCAGCAGCTTAGGGGCAGGGGGCGAGCAGTACTTC. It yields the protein CASSLGAGGEQYF.

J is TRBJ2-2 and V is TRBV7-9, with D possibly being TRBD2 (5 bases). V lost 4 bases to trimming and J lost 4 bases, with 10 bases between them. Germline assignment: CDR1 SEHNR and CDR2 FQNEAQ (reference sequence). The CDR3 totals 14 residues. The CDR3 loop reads CASSSDWTTGELFF. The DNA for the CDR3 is TGTGCCAGCAGCTCGGACTGGACCACCGGGGAGCTGTTTTTT.

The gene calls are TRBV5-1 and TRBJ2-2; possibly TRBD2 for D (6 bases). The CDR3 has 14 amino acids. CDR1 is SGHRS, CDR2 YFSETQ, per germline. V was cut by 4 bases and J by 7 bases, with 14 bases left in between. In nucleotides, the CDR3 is TGCGCCAGCAGCCGCAGGGAGGTCAACGGGGAGCTGTTTTTT. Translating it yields CASSRREVNGELFF.

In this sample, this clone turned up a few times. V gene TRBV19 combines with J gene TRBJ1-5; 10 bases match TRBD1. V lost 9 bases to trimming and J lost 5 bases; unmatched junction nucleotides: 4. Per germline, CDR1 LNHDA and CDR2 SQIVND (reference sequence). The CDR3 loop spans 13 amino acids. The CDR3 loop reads CASRDRGYQPQHF. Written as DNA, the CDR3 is TGTGCCAGCCGGGACAGGGGATATCAGCCCCAGCATTTT.

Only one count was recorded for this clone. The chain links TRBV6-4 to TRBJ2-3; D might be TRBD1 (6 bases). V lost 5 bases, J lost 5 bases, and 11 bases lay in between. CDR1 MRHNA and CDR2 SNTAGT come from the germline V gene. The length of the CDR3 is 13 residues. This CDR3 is CASSQQGIDTQYF. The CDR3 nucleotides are TGTGCCAGCAGTCAGCAGGGGATAGATACGCAGTATTTT.

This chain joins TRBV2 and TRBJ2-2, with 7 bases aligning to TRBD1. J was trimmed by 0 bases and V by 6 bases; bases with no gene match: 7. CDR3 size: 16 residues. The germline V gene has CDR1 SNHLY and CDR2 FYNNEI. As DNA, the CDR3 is TGTGCCAGCAGAGACGGGACAGTGTCGAACACCGGGGAGCTGTTTTTT. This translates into CASRDGTVSNTGELFF.

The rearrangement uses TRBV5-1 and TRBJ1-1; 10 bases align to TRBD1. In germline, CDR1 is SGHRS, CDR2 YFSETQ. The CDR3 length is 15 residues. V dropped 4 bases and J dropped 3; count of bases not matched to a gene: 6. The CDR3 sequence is CASSAGQGMDTEAFF. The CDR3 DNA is TGCGCCAGCAGCGCGGGACAGGGGATGGACACTGAAGCTTTCTTT.